These 5 T cell receptor beta chains were all obtained from the same sample, sequenced in a study of OX40 agonist ivuxolimab in advanced cancers. Libraries were prepared by immunoSEQ multiplex PCR; TCRdb keeps only in-frame clonotypes and omits some of them. The sample includes fewer than 100,000 clones, 89% of them seen just once. Sequenced material: CD4+ or CD8+ T cells sorted from blood, taken in a trial of the OX40 agonist ivuxolimab. The origin of the receptors is an adult with an advanced solid tumor such as melanoma, head and neck, liver or kidney cancer.

As for this clone: One junction end disagrees with the germline gene, perhaps due to a read error. The J gene is TRBJ1-1, the V gene TRBV5-4; perhaps TRBD1 as D (5 bases). The germline V gene encodes CDR1 SGHNT and CDR2 YYREEE (reference sequence). The CDR3 spans 13 residues. The CDR3 DNA sequence: TGTGCCAGCAGCTTGGAAGTTCGGCAGGGTTACCTCTTT. Amino acids: CASSLEVRQGYLF.

The chain combines TRBV5-1 with TRBJ2-5; D perhaps matches TRBD2 (6 bases). TRBJ2-7 matches the DNA end more closely, so the J call is doubtful. Germline loops: CDR1 SGHRS, CDR2 YFSETQ. The CDR3 covers 16 residues. In nucleotides, the CDR3 is TGCGCCAGCAGCTTGAATCGGCGGCAGGGAGGCTACGAGCAGTACTTC. The encoded protein is CASSLNRRQGGYEQYF.

In the case of this clone: Other DNA sequences in the same sample also yield this CDR3. This chain links TRBV2 with TRBJ2-5; possible D gene TRBD1, 6 bases. V was trimmed by 4 bases and J by 5 bases, leaving 11 bases between them. This CDR3 has 13 amino acids. Germline V gene data show CDR1 as SNHLY and CDR2 as FYNNEI. The CDR3 nucleotides are TGTGCCAGCAGTGGAGGGGGTGGGGAGACCCAGTACTTC. Amino acid sequence: CASSGGGGETQYF.

This clone was recorded only once. V usage is TRBV14 and J usage is TRBJ1-1; D is undetermined. Germline V gene data show CDR1 as SGHDN and CDR2 as FVKESK. The CDR3 sequence is 17 residues long. Trimming left V 0 bases short and J 7 bases short, with 21 bases between. The chain's CDR3 is CASSQDRFNLRRSEAFF. The CDR3 region has the DNA TGTGCCAGCAGCCAAGATCGGTTCAATTTGAGGAGGAGTGAAGCTTTCTTT.

This clone was seen a few times. CDR3 residues: CASSLNGESQPQHF. The CDR3 DNA is TGCGCCAGCAGCTTGAATGGGGAGTCTCAGCCCCAGCATTTT. The chain joins TRBV5-1 to TRBJ1-5; no firm D call. This CDR3 contains 14 residues. Trimming stripped 1 base from V and 6 bases from J, with 11 bases between. The germline V gene has CDR1 SGHRS and CDR2 YFSETQ.